This TCR beta chain comes out of a study of response to subunit inactivated influenza vaccine. With V trimmed by 6 bases and J by 5 bases, 10 bases remained unmatched. CDR3 length: 14 residues. Per the germline V gene, CDR1 is DFQATT and CDR2 is SNEGSKA (reference sequence). TCRdb recomputed calls from the RT-PCR reads with MiXCR, one row per CDR3 protein. The sample has more than 250,000 distinct CDR3 sequences; roughly 22% are singletons. This clonotype was observed a handful of times. The sample in question was PBMCs from blood, obtained roughly 20 months after vaccination. This TCR derives from a man between 45 and 75 years old who received an inactivated influenza vaccine. The chain has TRBV20-1 and TRBJ2-3; 8 nucleotides align to TRBD2. The DNA of the CDR3 is TGCAGTGCGAACGGCGGGGGGCCTGGAGATACGCAGTATTTT. Its protein product is CSANGGGPGDTQYF.